The clone carrying this TCR beta chain was counted at least ten times. Its antigen is not known. Preparing the TCRbeta library involved the use of unique molecular identifiers. TCRdb analysed the PCR reads with MiXCR anew, one entry per CDR3 protein. The sample lists 250,000 or so distinct CDR3 sequences; roughly a quarter were seen once. The source of the sample is a study of T-cell reconstitution after alpha-beta-depleted transplantation in children. Broader study findings: As was reported, about two months after transplant, alpha-beta T cells came from several hundred expanded graft clones. T-cell numbers and diversity one year post-transplant derived largely from freshly generated T cells.

V lost 7 bases and J lost 5; bases outside the gene matches: 11. CDR3 length equals 16 residues. Source: PBMCs, mostly from graft donor cells, taken 360 days after TCRalphabeta/CD19-depleted stem cell transplant. The V and J genes are TRBV12-3 or TRBV12-4 and TRBJ2-2; 9 bases are shared with TRBD1. The sequence was obtained from a female patient between 2 and 15 years old who had a stem cell transplant for congenital amegakaryocytic thrombocytopenia, so the T cells may come from the graft donor. CDR3 nucleotides: TGTGCCAGCACCCAATACAGGGGGCTGTGGACCGGGGAGCTGTTTTTT. Translated, it gives CASTQYRGLWTGELFF.